A selection of T cell receptor beta chains follows, all from one sample in a study of cytomegalovirus exposure and HLA in healthy donors. Here immunoSEQ multiplex PCR was the method, and the copy in TCRdb shows in-frame clones only, minus some. The sample contains a few hundred thousand clones, 80% to 90% of which appear only once. The sample consisted of PBMCs. Every receptor here comes from a woman aged 18 to 35 in good health and CMV-seronegative. CDR3s include the opening cysteine and the closing phenylalanine or tryptophan. The D gene is left open where the match is weak. Clone size is shown for a subset of rows, as once, few, many or a class of expanded clone.

v_gene	len	abundance	j_gene	d_gene	CDR3nt	CDR3aa
TRBV5-4	15	.	TRBJ1-2	TRBD1	TGTGCCAGCAGCTCGCAAGGGGGCCGGGGCTATGGCTACACCTTC	CASSSQGGRGYGYTF
TRBV6-5	14	.	TRBJ1-5	.	TGTGCCAGCAGTAACACGCAGGGTCGTCAGCCCCAGCATTTT	CASSNTQGRQPQHF
TRBV28	15	few	TRBJ1-2	.	TGTGCCAGCAGTCATCTGGATGGGCGAACCTATGGCTACACCTTC	CASSHLDGRTYGYTF
TRBV7-6	13	.	TRBJ1-2	TRBD1	TGTGCCAGCAGCGGAGGACAGGGCTATGGCTACACCTTC	CASSGGQGYGYTF
TRBV9	15	.	TRBJ2-1	.	TGTGCCAGCAGCGTAGCACTAGCCTACTACAATGAGCAGTTCTTC	CASSVALAYYNEQFF
TRBV10-3	12	.	TRBJ2-7	.	TGTGCCATCAGTGTCTCTACCTACGAGCAGTACTTC	CAISVSTYEQYF
TRBV29-1	13	.	TRBJ1-1	.	TGCAGCGCGGATCGGACAGCTTACACTGAAGCTTTCTTT	CSADRTAYTEAFF
TRBV2	13	.	TRBJ2-7	.	TGTGCCAGCAGTGACGGACTCCTCTACGAGCAGTACTTC	CASSDGLLYEQYF
TRBV5-6	18	.	TRBJ1-4	.	TGTGCCAGCAGCTTGGCGAATCGAACAGGGCGATTAGGGGAAAAACTGTTTTTT	CASSLANRTGRLGEKLFF
TRBV18	15	.	TRBJ2-3	TRBD1	TGTGCCAGCTCACCTATGCCGGGACAGGGAGATACGCAGTATTTT	CASSPMPGQGDTQYF
TRBV2	14	.	TRBJ2-3	.	TGTGCCAGCAGTGAGATTAGGACTACAGATACGCAGTATTTT	CASSEIRTTDTQYF
TRBV7-9	15	.	TRBJ2-5	TRBD1	TGTGCCAGCAGCTTAGGAGGGGGCTTCCAAGAGACCCAGTACTTC	CASSLGGGFQETQYF
TRBV28	15	.	TRBJ2-1	.	TGTGCCAGCAGTTTACCTAAAGGGGGATACAATGAGCAGTTCTTC	CASSLPKGGYNEQFF
TRBV5-1	15	.	TRBJ2-7	TRBD2	TGCGCCAGCAGCTTGGCTAGCGGGGGGGCCGGCGAGCAGTACTTC	CASSLASGGAGEQYF
TRBV5-1	16	.	TRBJ2-1	.	TGCGCCAGCAGCCTACTCAGGGGAGGGTCCTACAATGAGCAGTTCTTC	CASSLLRGGSYNEQFF
TRBV2	13	.	TRBJ1-5	.	TGTGCCAGCAAGGCCCGGGGGATTCAGCCCCAGCATTTT	CASKARGIQPQHF
TRBV19	14	.	TRBJ1-2	TRBD1	TGTGCCAGTACCCCGGGACAGTCTAACTATGGCTACACCTTC	CASTPGQSNYGYTF
TRBV11-2	14	.	TRBJ2-1	TRBD2	TGTGCCAGCAGCGTAACACTAGCGACCGGGCTGATGATCTTC	CASSVTLATGLMIF
TRBV19	15	.	TRBJ2-7	TRBD1	TGTGCCAGTAGTATAGAAGGGACAGGGGCCTACGAGCAGTACTTC	CASSIEGTGAYEQYF
TRBV14	13	.	TRBJ1-1	.	TGTGCCAGCAGCCCAGGGATTGGCACTGAAGCTTTCTTT	CASSPGIGTEAFF
TRBV7-2	16	.	TRBJ2-2	TRBD2	TGTGCCAGCAGCCTTGGACTAGCATTTTACACCGGGGAGCTGTTTTTT	CASSLGLAFYTGELFF
TRBV19	15	.	TRBJ2-1	.	TGTGCCAGTAGTTCCCGGGGGTTTTCGGGGAATGAGCAGTTCTTC	CASSSRGFSGNEQFF
TRBV19	13	.	TRBJ1-2	TRBD1	TGTGCCAGTAGGATGACAGGGCTCTATGGCTACACCTTC	CASRMTGLYGYTF
TRBV14	18	.	TRBJ1-1	TRBD1	TGTGCCAGCAGCCAAGTTCTGGGGACAGGGCCAAGGGACACTGAAGCTTTCTTT	CASSQVLGTGPRDTEAFF
TRBV18	14	.	TRBJ2-7	.	TGTGCCAGCTCACCACAAGGGAGCTACTACGAGCAGTACTTC	CASSPQGSYYEQYF
TRBV9	15	.	TRBJ1-6	.	TGTGCCAGCAGCCCCCGGCAGGGGCATAATTCACCCCTCCACTTT	CASSPRQGHNSPLHF
TRBV29-1	10	.	TRBJ1-1	.	TGCAGCGTTGAACAGAGAGGAGCTTTCTTT	CSVEQRGAFF
TRBV27	17	.	TRBJ1-4	.	TGTGCCAGCAGTTCCGTGTCGGGGGGGGGACTGGGTGAAAAACTGTTTTTT	CASSSVSGGGLGEKLFF
TRBV29-1	14	.	TRBJ2-3	.	TGCAGCGTTGAAAGCAGGATTATCACAGATACGCAGTATTTT	CSVESRIITDTQYF
TRBV20-1	11	.	TRBJ1-1	.	TGCAGTGCAGAGGTGAACACTGAAGCTTTCTTT	CSAEVNTEAFF
TRBV5-4	14	.	TRBJ2-1	.	TGTGCCAGCAGCTTAGACGGGGACTACAATGAGCAGTTCTTC	CASSLDGDYNEQFF
TRBV2	14	.	TRBJ1-5	TRBD1	TGTGCCAGCAGTCCGACAGGGTCCAATCAGCCCCAGCATTTT	CASSPTGSNQPQHF
TRBV7-6	16	.	TRBJ1-1	TRBD1	TGTGCCAGCAGCTGGACAGGGGACACCTGGGGGACTGAAGCTTTCTTT	CASSWTGDTWGTEAFF
TRBV27	13	.	TRBJ1-4	TRBD1	TGTGCCAGCCATCGACAGGGAGAGGAAAAACTGTTTTTT	CASHRQGEEKLFF